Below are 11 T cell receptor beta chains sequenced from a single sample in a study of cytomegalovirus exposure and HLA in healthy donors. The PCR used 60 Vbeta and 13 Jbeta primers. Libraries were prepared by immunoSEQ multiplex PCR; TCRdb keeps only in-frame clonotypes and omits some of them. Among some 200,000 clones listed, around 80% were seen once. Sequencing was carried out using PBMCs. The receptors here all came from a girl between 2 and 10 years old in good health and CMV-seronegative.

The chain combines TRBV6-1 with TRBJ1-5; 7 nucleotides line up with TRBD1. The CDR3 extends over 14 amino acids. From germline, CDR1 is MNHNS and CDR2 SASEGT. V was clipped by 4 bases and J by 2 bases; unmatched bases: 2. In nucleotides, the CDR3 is TGTGCCAGCAGTGCCGACAGGGGCAATCAGCCCCAGCATTTT. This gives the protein CASSADRGNQPQHF.

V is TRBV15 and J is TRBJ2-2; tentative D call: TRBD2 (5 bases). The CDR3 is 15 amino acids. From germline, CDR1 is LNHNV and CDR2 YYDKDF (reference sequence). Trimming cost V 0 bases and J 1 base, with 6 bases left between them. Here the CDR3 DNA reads TGTGCCACCAGCAGAGATGGAGGGAACACCGGGGAGCTGTTTTTT. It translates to CATSRDGGNTGELFF.

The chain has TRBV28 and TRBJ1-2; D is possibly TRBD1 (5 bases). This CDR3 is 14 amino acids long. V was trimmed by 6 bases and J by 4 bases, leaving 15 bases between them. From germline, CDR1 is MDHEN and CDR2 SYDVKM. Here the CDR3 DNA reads TGTGCCAGCAGGGACGGGGGTGGGATCTATGGCTACACCTTC. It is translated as CASRDGGGIYGYTF.

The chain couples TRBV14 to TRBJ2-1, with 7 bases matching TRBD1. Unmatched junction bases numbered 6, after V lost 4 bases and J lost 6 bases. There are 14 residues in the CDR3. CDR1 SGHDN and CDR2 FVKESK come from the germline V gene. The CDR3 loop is CASSPTDRFNEQFF. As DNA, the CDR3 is TGTGCCAGCAGCCCCACGGACAGGTTCAATGAGCAGTTCTTC.

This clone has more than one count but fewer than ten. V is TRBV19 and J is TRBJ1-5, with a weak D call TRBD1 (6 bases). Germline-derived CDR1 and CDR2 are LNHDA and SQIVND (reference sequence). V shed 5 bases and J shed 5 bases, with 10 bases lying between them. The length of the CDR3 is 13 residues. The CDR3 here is CASSYRVYQPQHF. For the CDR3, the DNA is TGTGCCAGTAGTTACAGGGTTTATCAGCCCCAGCATTTT.

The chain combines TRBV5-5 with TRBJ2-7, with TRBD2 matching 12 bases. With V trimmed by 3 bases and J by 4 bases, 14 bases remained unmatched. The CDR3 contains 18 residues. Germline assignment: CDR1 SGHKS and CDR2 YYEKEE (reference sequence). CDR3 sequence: CASSWQLTSGGIKYEQYF. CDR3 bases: TGTGCCAGCAGCTGGCAATTAACTAGCGGGGGGATTAAATACGAGCAGTACTTC.

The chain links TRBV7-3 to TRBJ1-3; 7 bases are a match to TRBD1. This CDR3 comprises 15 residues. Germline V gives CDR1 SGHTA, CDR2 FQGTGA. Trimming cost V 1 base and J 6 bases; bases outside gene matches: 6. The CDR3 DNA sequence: TGTGCCAGCAGCTTAAAGGGACAGCGTATAAACACCATATATTTT. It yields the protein CASSLKGQRINTIYF.

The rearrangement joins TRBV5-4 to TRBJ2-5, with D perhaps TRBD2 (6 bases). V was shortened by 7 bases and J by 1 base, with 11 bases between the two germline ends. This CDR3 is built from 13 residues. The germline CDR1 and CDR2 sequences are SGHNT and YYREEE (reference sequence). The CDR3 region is CASSAGTQETQYF. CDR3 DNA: TGTGCCAGCTCCGCGGGGACCCAAGAGACCCAGTACTTC.

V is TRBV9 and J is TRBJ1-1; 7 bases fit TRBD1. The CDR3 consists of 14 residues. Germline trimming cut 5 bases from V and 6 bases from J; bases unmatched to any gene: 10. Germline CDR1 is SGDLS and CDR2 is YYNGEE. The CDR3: CASSQGGVIAEAFF. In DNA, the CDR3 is TGTGCCAGCAGTCAAGGGGGCGTAATTGCTGAAGCTTTCTTT.

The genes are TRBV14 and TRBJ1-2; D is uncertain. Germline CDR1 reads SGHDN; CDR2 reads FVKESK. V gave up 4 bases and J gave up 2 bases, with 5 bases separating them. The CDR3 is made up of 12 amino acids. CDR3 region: CASSRANYGYTF. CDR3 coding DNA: TGTGCCAGCAGCCGGGCGAACTATGGCTACACCTTC. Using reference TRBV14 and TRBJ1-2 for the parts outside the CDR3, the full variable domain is EAGVTQFPSHSVIEKGQTVTLRCDPISGHDNLYWYRRVMGKEIKFLLHFVKESKQDESGMPNNRFLAERTGGTYSTLKVQPAELEDSGVYFCASSRANYGYTFGSGTRLTVV.

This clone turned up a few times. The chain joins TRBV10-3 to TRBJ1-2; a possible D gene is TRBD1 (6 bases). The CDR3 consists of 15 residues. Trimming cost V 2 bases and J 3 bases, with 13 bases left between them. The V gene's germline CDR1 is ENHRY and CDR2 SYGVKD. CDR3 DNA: TGTGCCATCAGTGAGCGGGGGGGGCTTGACTATGGCTACACCTTC. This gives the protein CAISERGGLDYGYTF.